Listed here are 16 T cell receptor beta chains from one sample, sequenced in a study of shared clonotypes between healthy human individuals. Data came from immunoSEQ multiplex PCR; TCRdb stores just in-frame clones and leaves some out. Of about 2.4 million clones in the sample, 90% to 95% are singletons; the top ten hold under 0.15%. The specimen sequenced was naive CD4+ T cells sorted from blood. Stated subset: CD45RA+ positively selected. These receptors were collected from a man aged 18 to 30 in good health.

V gene TRBV18 combines with J gene TRBJ1-6; D gene unclear. The length of the CDR3 is 16 residues. Looked up from germline, CDR1 is KGHSH and CDR2 is LQKENI. Trimming removed 1 base from V and 6 bases from J, with 13 bases in between. The CDR3 loop is CASSPREGRLNSPLHF. The CDR3 DNA follows: TGTGCCAGCTCACCACGGGAAGGGCGCCTTAATTCACCCCTCCACTTT.

This clone was recorded once. The chain recombines TRBV25-1 with TRBJ1-3; D call uncertain. Germline CDR1 and CDR2: MGHDK and SYGVNS. V lost 3 bases and J 0 bases, leaving 9 bases between the germline ends. This CDR3 comprises 15 residues. The CDR3 loop is CASSESGPSGNTIYF. The CDR3 bases are TGTGCCAGCAGTGAGTCTGGACCCTCTGGAAACACCATATATTTT.

This clone was seen only once. The rearrangement uses TRBV30 and TRBJ2-3; TRBD1 or TRBD2 may be the D gene (5 bases each). V was shortened by 1 base and J by 5 bases, with 16 bases between the two germline ends. Germline V CDR1 and CDR2: GTSNPN, SVGIG (reference sequence). The length of the CDR3 is 15 residues. This CDR3 is CAWSADGAVRDTQYF. CDR3 bases: TGTGCCTGGAGTGCAGACGGGGCGGTGAGAGATACGCAGTATTTT.

This clone has just a few counts. Other DNA sequences in this sample translate to the same CDR3. The gene calls are TRBV18 and TRBJ1-1; D remains unclear. The CDR3 loop spans 13 amino acids. The germline gives CDR1 KGHSH, CDR2 LQKENI. With 2 bases removed from V and 0 bases from J, the gap between germline ends came to 4 bases. DNA for the CDR3: TGTGCCAGCTCACCAACACTGAACACTGAAGCTTTCTTT. Its protein product is CASSPTLNTEAFF. Based on the CDR3 plus reference TRBV18 and TRBJ1-1, the full variable domain is NAGVMQNPRHLVRRRGQEARLRCSPMKGHSHVYWYRQLPEEGLKFMVYLQKENIIDESGMPKERFSAEFPKEGPSILRIQQVVRGDSAAYFCASSPTLNTEAFFGQGTRLTVV.

The chain is built from TRBV6-6 and TRBJ2-1; D may be TRBD1 (5 bases). V was cut by 2 bases and J by 0 bases, with 8 bases left in between. The CDR3 covers 15 residues. CDR1 and CDR2 from the germline V gene are MNHNY and SVGAGI (reference sequence). The CDR3 region has the DNA TGTGCCAGCAGTTACGATACAGGCTCCTACAATGAGCAGTTCTTC. Translating it yields CASSYDTGSYNEQFF.

The rearrangement links TRBV15 to TRBJ1-5, with D unclear. Trimming took 1 base from V and 0 from J, leaving 13 bases between them. The CDR3 spans 17 residues. Germline V CDR1 and CDR2: LNHNV, YYDKDF (reference sequence). The CDR3 coding sequence is TGTGCCACCAGCAGAGGGATCAGGAGCTATAGCAATCAGCCCCAGCATTTT. This gives the protein CATSRGIRSYSNQPQHF.

In the case of this clone: At one of its ends the junction is not consistent with the germline gene, which may arise from a read error. This rearrangement joins TRBV5-1 to TRBJ2-7; a possible D gene is TRBD1 (6 bases). Germline V lookup: CDR1 SGHRS, CDR2 YFSETQ. This CDR3 has 13 amino acids. CDR3 DNA sequence: TGCGCCAGCAGCTATTTGATGACAGGAACCAAGGACTTC. Translating it yields CASSYLMTGTKDF.

The rearrangement joins TRBV20-1 to TRBJ1-2; TRBD1 is a possible D gene (5 bases). This CDR3 is built from 11 residues. From germline, CDR1 is DFQATT and CDR2 SNEGSKA (reference sequence). The chain's CDR3 is CRGGNNYGYTF. The CDR3 DNA sequence: TGCAGGGGGGGGAATAACTATGGCTACACCTTC.

This sequence joins TRBV5-1 and TRBJ2-5; D is ambiguous. Germline V CDR1 and CDR2: SGHRS, YFSETQ. The CDR3 has 17 amino acids. Trimming removed 0 bases at V and 0 bases at J, with 15 bases between. CDR3 residues: CASSLGTQTGYQETQYF. DNA of the CDR3: TGCGCCAGCAGCTTGGGTACTCAGACCGGCTACCAAGAGACCCAGTACTTC.

The chain has TRBV11-1 and TRBJ2-1; D is unclear. Germline loops: CDR1 SGHAT, CDR2 FQDESV (reference sequence). CDR3 size: 14 residues. V was pared by 4 bases and J by 5 bases, with 12 bases between. DNA of the CDR3: TGTGCCAGCAGCTCCCATACTGGAGACAATGAGCAGTTCTTC. The encoded protein is CASSSHTGDNEQFF. The full variable domain, with the rest looked up from reference TRBV11-1 and TRBJ2-1, is EAEVAQSPRYKITEKSQAVAFWCDPISGHATLYWYRQILGQGPELLVQFQDESVVDDSQLPKDRFSAERLKGVDSTLKIQPAELGDSAMYLCASSSHTGDNEQFFGPGTRLTVL.

Here the CDR3 reads CASSASTGDHQPQHF. DNA for the CDR3: TGTGCCAGCAGTGCCTCGACAGGGGATCATCAGCCCCAGCATTTT. The V gene is TRBV25-1, the J gene TRBJ1-5; 8 bases match TRBD1. V trimming: 4 bases; J trimming: 5 bases; junction bases outside the gene matches: 7. CDR3 length: 15 residues. Germline V lookup: CDR1 MGHDK, CDR2 SYGVNS.

The chain links TRBV29-1 to TRBJ2-7, with TRBD2 matching over 8 bases. The CDR3 length is 15 residues. The germline CDR1 and CDR2 sequences are SQVTM and ANQGSEA. V shed 3 bases, J shed 5 bases, and the junction held 12 bases outside the gene matches. CDR3 protein: CSVDLDREGGDEQYF. The CDR3 DNA reads TGCAGCGTTGATCTAGATCGGGAGGGCGGCGACGAGCAGTACTTC.

CDR3 nucleotide sequence: TGTGCCAGTATTGACAGACTTACTGAAGCTTTCTTT. This sequence encodes CASIDRLTEAFF. This rearrangement joins TRBV6-1 to TRBJ1-1; tentatively, D is TRBD1 (5 bases). Germline assignment: CDR1 MNHNS and CDR2 SASEGT. CDR3 size: 12 residues. V lost 9 bases and J 5 bases, leaving 13 bases between the germline ends.

This chain joins TRBV7-2 and TRBJ2-1; a weak D match, TRBD2 (5 bases). V was shortened by 5 bases and J by 12 bases, with 23 bases between the two germline ends. CDR1 and CDR2 from the germline V gene are SGHTA and FQGNSA. The CDR3 has 15 residues. CDR3 nucleotide sequence: TGTGCCAGCAGCCACCTCGGGAACCCAGGTCGGGGGCAGTTCTTC. Residues: CASSHLGNPGRGQFF.

This chain links TRBV6-6 with TRBJ2-7; TRBD1 aligns across 7 bases. This CDR3 spans 15 amino acids. With V trimmed by 5 bases and J by 2 bases, 9 bases remained unmatched. In germline, CDR1 is MNHNY, CDR2 SVGAGI (reference sequence). This CDR3 reads CASSPRDSLAYEQYF. Here the CDR3 DNA reads TGTGCCAGCAGTCCCCGGGACAGCTTGGCCTACGAGCAGTACTTC.

The chain has TRBV2 and TRBJ1-2; D gene uncertain. The V gene lost 8 bases and the J gene lost 3 bases, with 10 bases spanning the gap. The CDR3 extends over 12 amino acids. Germline loops: CDR1 SNHLY, CDR2 FYNNEI. The CDR3 protein is CASGYGDYGYTF. In DNA, the CDR3 is TGTGCCAGCGGTTACGGGGACTATGGCTACACCTTC. Together with reference TRBV2 and TRBJ1-2, the CDR3 gives the full variable domain: EPEVTQTPSHQVTQMGQEVILRCVPISNHLYFYWYRQILGQKVEFLVSFYNNEISEKSEIFDDQFSVERPDGSNFTLKIRSTKLEDSAMYFCASGYGDYGYTFGSGTRLTVV.